The text below deals with one TCR beta chain. Its antigen is unknown. This sample is drawn from a study of shared clonotypes between healthy human individuals. About the study: The donors, a couple of women and a few men, were aged 18 to 49.

The study, taken as a whole, reports: Collection of samples was limited to blood; tissue repertoires likely differ.

Germline CDR1 GTSNPN, CDR2 SVGIG (reference sequence). Unmatched junction bases numbered 8, after V lost 0 bases and J lost 7 bases. The CDR3 covers 14 residues. PCR replicates performed on unsorted PBMC used around 0.3 ug DNA, roughly 27,000 T cell genomes. Sequencing was performed on unsorted PBMC DNA using ten immunoSEQ deep assay plates. This table comes from immunoSEQ multiplex PCR, and its TCRdb copy is limited to in-frame clones, with some not included. The table has about 490,000 clones, approximately 78% seen once. The rearrangement joins TRBV30 to TRBJ1-2, with TRBD1 matching 7 bases. Sequencing was carried out using PBMCs. The sequence was collected from a woman aged 35 to 49 in good health. Some clones in this sample may be carry-over from other donors' samples. DNA for the CDR3: TGTGCCTGGAGTGTAGGAAGGGGGCGAATTGGCTACACCTTC. This codes for CAWSVGRGRIGYTF.